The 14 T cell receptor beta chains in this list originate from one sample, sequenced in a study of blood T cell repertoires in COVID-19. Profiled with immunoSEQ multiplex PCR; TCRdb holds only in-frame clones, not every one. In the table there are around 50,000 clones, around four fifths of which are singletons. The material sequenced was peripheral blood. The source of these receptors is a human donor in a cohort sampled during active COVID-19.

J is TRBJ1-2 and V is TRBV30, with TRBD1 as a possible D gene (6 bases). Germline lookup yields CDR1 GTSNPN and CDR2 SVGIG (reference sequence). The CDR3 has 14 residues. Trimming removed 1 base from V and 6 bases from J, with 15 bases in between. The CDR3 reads CAWSGGYRDNGYTF. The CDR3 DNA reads TGTGCCTGGAGTGGGGGTTACAGGGATAATGGCTACACCTTC.

Written as DNA, the CDR3 is TGTGCCAGCAGCCGCAGGGGCGAATTCGCTGAAGCTTTCTTT. It specifies CASSRRGEFAEAFF. The chain uses TRBV6-2 or TRBV6-3 and TRBJ1-1; D is perhaps TRBD1 (6 bases). Trimming shortened V by 6 bases and J by 6 bases, and 17 bases separated the two germline ends. Per the germline V gene, CDR1 is MNHEY and CDR2 is SVGEGT. CDR3 length: 14 amino acids.

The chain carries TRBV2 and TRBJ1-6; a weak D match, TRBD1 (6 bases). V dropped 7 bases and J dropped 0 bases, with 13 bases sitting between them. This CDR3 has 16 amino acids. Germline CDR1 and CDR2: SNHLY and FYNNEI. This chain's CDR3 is CASTQDRSSYNSPLHF. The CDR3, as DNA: TGTGCCAGCACCCAAGACAGGAGCTCCTATAATTCACCCCTCCACTTT. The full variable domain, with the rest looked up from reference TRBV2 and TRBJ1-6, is EPEVTQTPSHQVTQMGQEVILRCVPISNHLYFYWYRQILGQKVEFLVSFYNNEISEKSEIFDDQFSVERPDGSNFTLKIRSTKLEDSAMYFCASTQDRSSYNSPLHFGNGTRLTVT.

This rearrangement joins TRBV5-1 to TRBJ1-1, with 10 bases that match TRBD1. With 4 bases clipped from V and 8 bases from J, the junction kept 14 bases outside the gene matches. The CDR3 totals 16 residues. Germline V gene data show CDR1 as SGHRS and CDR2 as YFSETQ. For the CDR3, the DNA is TGCGCCAGCAGCCGACAGGGGGCGGGCGGGCCACTCGAAGCTTTCTTT. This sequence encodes CASSRQGAGGPLEAFF.

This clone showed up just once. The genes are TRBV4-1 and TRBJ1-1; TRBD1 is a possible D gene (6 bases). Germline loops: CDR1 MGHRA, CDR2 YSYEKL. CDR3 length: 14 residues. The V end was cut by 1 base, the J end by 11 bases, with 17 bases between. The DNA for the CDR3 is TGCGCCAGCAGCCAAGTGGGACCGAGGGACAAGGCTTTCTTT. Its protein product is CASSQVGPRDKAFF.

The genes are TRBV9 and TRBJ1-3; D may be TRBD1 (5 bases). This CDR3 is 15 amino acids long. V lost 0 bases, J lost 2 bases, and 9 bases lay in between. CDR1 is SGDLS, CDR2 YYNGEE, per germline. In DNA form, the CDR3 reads TGTGCCAGCAGCGTAGGCCCAGGGCCTGGAAACACCATATATTTT. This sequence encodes CASSVGPGPGNTIYF.

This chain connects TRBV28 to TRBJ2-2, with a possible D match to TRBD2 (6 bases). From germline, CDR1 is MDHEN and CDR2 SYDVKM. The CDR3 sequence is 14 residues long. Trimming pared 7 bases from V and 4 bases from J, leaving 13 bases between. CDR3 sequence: CASTPGLSTGELFF. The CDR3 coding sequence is TGTGCCAGCACCCCGGGACTCTCCACCGGGGAGCTGTTTTTT.

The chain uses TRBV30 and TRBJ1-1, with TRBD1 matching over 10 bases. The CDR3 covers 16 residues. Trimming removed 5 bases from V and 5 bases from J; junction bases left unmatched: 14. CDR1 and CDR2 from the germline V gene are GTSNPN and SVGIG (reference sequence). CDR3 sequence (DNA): TGTGCCTGGGACAGGGGGCTCGGGTGGGGAGGAACTGAAGCTTTCTTT. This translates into CAWDRGLGWGGTEAFF.

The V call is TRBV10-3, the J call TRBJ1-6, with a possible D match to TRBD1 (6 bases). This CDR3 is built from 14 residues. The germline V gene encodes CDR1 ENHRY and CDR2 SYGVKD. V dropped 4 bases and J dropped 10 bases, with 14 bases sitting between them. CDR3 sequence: CAISAGGAGSPLHF. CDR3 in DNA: TGTGCCATCAGTGCGGGGGGGGCAGGGTCACCCCTCCACTTT.

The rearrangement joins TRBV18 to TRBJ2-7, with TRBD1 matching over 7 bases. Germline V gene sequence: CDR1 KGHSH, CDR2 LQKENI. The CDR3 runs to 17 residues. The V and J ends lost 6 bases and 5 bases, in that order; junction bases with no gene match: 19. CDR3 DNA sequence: TGTGCCAGCTCGCCCCAACAGCTGGCACAGGGGTCAAACGAGCAGTACTTC. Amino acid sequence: CASSPQQLAQGSNEQYF.

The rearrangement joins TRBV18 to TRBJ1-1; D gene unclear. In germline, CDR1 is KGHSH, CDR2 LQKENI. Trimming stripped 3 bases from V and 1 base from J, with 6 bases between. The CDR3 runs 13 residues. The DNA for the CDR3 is TGTGCCAGCTCACCCCAGAAGAACACTGAAGCTTTCTTT. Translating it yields CASSPQKNTEAFF.

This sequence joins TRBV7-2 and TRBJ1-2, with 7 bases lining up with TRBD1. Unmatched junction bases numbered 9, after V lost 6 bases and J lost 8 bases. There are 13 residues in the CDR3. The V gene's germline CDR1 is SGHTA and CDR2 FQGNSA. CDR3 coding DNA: TGTGCCAGCAGTCCGACAGGGTCCGTCGGCTACACCTTC. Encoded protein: CASSPTGSVGYTF.

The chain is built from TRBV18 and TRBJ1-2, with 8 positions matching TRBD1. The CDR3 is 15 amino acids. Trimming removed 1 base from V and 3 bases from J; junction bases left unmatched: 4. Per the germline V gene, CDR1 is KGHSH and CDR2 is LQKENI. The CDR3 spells CASSPQTGVDYGYTF. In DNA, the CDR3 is TGTGCCAGCTCACCACAGACAGGGGTGGACTATGGCTACACCTTC.

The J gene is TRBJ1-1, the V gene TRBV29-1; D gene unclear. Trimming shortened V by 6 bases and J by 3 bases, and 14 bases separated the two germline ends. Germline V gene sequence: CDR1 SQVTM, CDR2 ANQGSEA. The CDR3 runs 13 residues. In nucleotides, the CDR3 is TGCAGCGTGAAATTGGGGAGGGACACTGAAGCTTTCTTT. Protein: CSVKLGRDTEAFF.